The T cell receptor (beta chain) described here comes from a study of shared T cell receptors in the human thymus. The CDR3 runs to 12 residues. Germline V gene sequence: CDR1 GTSNPN, CDR2 SVGIG (reference sequence). V was pared by 3 bases and J by 6 bases, with 10 bases between. Generated by immunoSEQ multiplex PCR, the TCRdb table keeps only in-frame clones and is missing some. The table includes about 540,000 clones, 78% detected once. This sample also appeared in a second study, on human thymus T cells. That investigation notes: Infants served as donors; they were healthy and Finnish and were having corrective surgery for congenital heart defects. Repertoires from thymus and blood appeared to show biased V and J gene usage.

J is TRBJ2-3 and V is TRBV30; D is possibly TRBD1 (6 bases). The sequencing sample was made of thymocytes. The TCR comes from a boy under two years old with a congenital heart defect. The CDR3 loop reads CAWRLRGDTQYF. The CDR3 DNA is TGTGCCTGGAGATTAAGGGGGGATACGCAGTATTTT.